The entry below describes one TCR beta chain. This record belongs to a study of blood T cell repertoires in COVID-19. Turning to the study itself: The cDNA or gDNA used as material had been derived from T cells, B-cell-depleted T cells, or PBMCs.

TCRdb's table, derived via immunoSEQ multiplex PCR, lists solely in-frame clones and lacks some. The data contain some 82,000 clones, around 82% of them singletons. Sequencing was done on a sample of peripheral blood. This clonotype originated in an elderly man with active or convalescent COVID-19.

In DNA, the CDR3 is TGTGCCAGCGGAGGGACCGCATATAATTCACCCCTCCACTTT. It is translated as CASGGTAYNSPLHF. V and J are TRBV5-5 and TRBJ1-6; tentatively, D is TRBD1 (5 bases). This CDR3 spans 14 amino acids. Germline-derived CDR1 and CDR2 are SGHKS and YYEKEE (reference sequence). Trimming took off 7 bases at V and 4 bases at J, with 12 bases between the two ends.